The source of this T cell receptor beta chain is a study of blood T cell repertoires in COVID-19 (dated by TCRdb to 2020 to 2022). Describing the broader study: The collaborator samples originated in the United States, Italy and Spain and spanned the acute and convalescent phases of COVID-19. A freely available public database, intended as a resource for researchers studying the immune response to SARS-CoV-2, is where the repertoires were released. Where HLA class I and class II types were available, the types were taken from metadata supplied by the sample provider, not from assay-based typing. Deeply sampled blood TCRbeta repertoires from subjects exposed to, actively infected with, or recovered from COVID-19 were included in the dataset. Samples came from the ongoing ImmuneRACE study (first 160 participants) plus 1,254 subjects from 6 global collaborators. The material from the prospective study consisted of cDNA or gDNA derived from T cells, B-cell-depleted T cells, or PBMCs. A de-identified subject ID, COVID-19 status, age in years and sex were almost always included in the sample metadata. What the study reported, not specific to this receptor: The quantity of clinical and demographic metadata differed by source and by participant and was supplied without curation.

Whole blood was collected in K2EDTA tubes by collaborating institutions according to the institutions' own protocols. For TCRbeta analysis, collaborators shipped samples in one of three forms: frozen whole blood, isolated PBMCs, or DNA extracted from either of those sample types. TCRbeta CDR3 regions were amplified from genomic DNA using the immunoSEQ Assay, a bias-controlled multiplex PCR. In the paper's pipeline: The number of nucleated cells in each sample was estimated from the amplification of reference gene primers within the assay. To quantify the absolute abundance of each unique TCRbeta CDR3 rearrangement, sequence reads were collapsed and filtered. Productive Simpson clonality was computed per sample as the square root of Simpson's diversity index over productive rearrangements. TCRdb stores this immuneACCESS table with in-frame sequences only. Part of the clones is absent; in the studies checked, under half of the shortfall reflects unresolved V genes, and no reason is known for the rest. The V and J calls and clone size were taken over from that table, and D and trimming were inferred from the DNA. This sample has more than 45,000 clones in its table, and more than 70% of those were observed once. The top ten clones comprise roughly 4.5% of the sample.

Details on this clone: This receptor's antigen is unknown. Per-nucleotide qualities are absent, and no much larger clonotype sits a single base away.

CDR1 and CDR2 are read off the germline V gene as KGHDR and SFDVKD. Germline trimming amounts to 0 bases on V and 3 bases on J, with 1 as the count of junction bases outside the gene matches. The CDR3 spans 15 residues, from the cysteine through the phenylalanine. The only DNA kept is the CDR3, 45 bases in frame from the first base. Sample: peripheral blood. The rearrangement joined TRBV24-1 to TRBJ2-3; TRBD2 lines up with 8 middle nucleotides. This receptor was obtained from a man between 35 and 55 years old with active COVID-19. CDR3 loop: CATSDLTSGTDTQYF. The bases read TGTGCCACCAGTGATTTGACTAGCGGAACAGATACGCAGTATTTT.